This is a list of T cell receptor beta chains from one sample in a study of blood T cell repertoires in COVID-19. Using immunoSEQ multiplex PCR, the repertoire was profiled, and TCRdb retains in-frame clones only, with some absent. Among about 200,000 clones listed, 75% to 85% were seen once. Sequencing was performed on PBMCs or T cells enriched from blood (not recorded which). The receptors shown here come from a woman aged 45-65 years with acute COVID-19. Both conserved end residues are part of each CDR3. D genes are given only for firm matches. Clone size is not always given. Where it is, it says once, few, many or a class for expanded clones.

D: .; V: TRBV10-2; size: .; J: TRBJ1-4; DNA: TGCGCCAGCAGTGACCCTGACCAGGGAACTAATGAAAAACTGTTTTTT; CDR3: CASSDPDQGTNEKLFF
D: .; V: TRBV7-8; size: .; J: TRBJ2-2; DNA: TGTGCCAGCAGCTTATCGCGCGGGGCGTTGGCCGGGGAGCTGTTTTTT; CDR3: CASSLSRGALAGELFF
D: .; V: TRBV3-1/TRBV3-2; size: few; J: TRBJ1-1; DNA: TGTGCCAGCAGCCCCCAGGGGTTACCGAACACTGAAGCTTTCTTT; CDR3: CASSPQGLPNTEAFF
D: TRBD1; V: TRBV28; size: .; J: TRBJ1-5; DNA: TGTGCCAGTCGGACAGGGGTCGTCAATCAGCCCCAGCATTTT; CDR3: CASRTGVVNQPQHF
D: .; V: TRBV5-6; size: .; J: TRBJ1-2; DNA: TGTGCCAGCAGCCAAGGGGTCGGTGGCTACACCTTC; CDR3: CASSQGVGGYTF
D: TRBD2; V: TRBV6-5; size: .; J: TRBJ2-5; DNA: TGTGCCAGCAGTTATCGGGGGGGGGAGACCCAGTACTTC; CDR3: CASSYRGGETQYF
D: TRBD1; V: TRBV7-3; size: .; J: TRBJ1-2; DNA: TGTGCCAGCAGGGAGACAGGGAACTATGGCTACACCTTC; CDR3: CASRETGNYGYTF
D: .; V: TRBV4-1; size: few; J: TRBJ1-5; DNA: TGCGCCAGCAGCCAAACCATACCGGGGATTGGCCCCCAGCATTTT; CDR3: CASSQTIPGIGPQHF
D: .; V: TRBV6-2/TRBV6-3; size: many; J: TRBJ2-3; DNA: TGTGCCAGCAGTTCCCTGCCCGGCGGGGTAGGAGATACGCAGTATTTT; CDR3: CASSSLPGGVGDTQYF
D: .; V: TRBV19; size: .; J: TRBJ1-5; DNA: TGTGCCAGTAGTATAGGGAGTGGCAACAGGGTGCGACCCCAGCATTTT; CDR3: CASSIGSGNRVRPQHF
D: TRBD1; V: TRBV18; size: .; J: TRBJ1-3; DNA: TGTGCCAGCTCACGGATCGACAGGGTCGAGAGCGGAAACACCATATATTTT; CDR3: CASSRIDRVESGNTIYF
D: .; V: TRBV4-2; size: .; J: TRBJ1-5; DNA: TGTGCCAGCAGCCAATCCGGGGGAGACCAGCCCCAGCATTTT; CDR3: CASSQSGGDQPQHF
D: .; V: TRBV6-5; size: few; J: TRBJ2-5; DNA: TGTGCCAGCAGTTACGTCGGTGAGACCCAGTACTTC; CDR3: CASSYVGETQYF
D: TRBD2; V: TRBV5-1; size: .; J: TRBJ2-1; DNA: TGCGCCAGCAGCTTAGGCGGGGGGCCGTACAATGAGCAGTTCTTC; CDR3: CASSLGGGPYNEQFF
D: TRBD1; V: TRBV27; size: once; J: TRBJ1-2; DNA: TGTGCCAGCAGTGAGGCCGGGACAGGGGGCAGCTATGGCTACACCTTC; CDR3: CASSEAGTGGSYGYTF
D: .; V: TRBV6-1; size: .; J: TRBJ2-5; DNA: TGTGCCAGCAGTGAAAACCTAGAACAAGAGACCCAGTACTTC; CDR3: CASSENLEQETQYF